This note documents a single T cell receptor beta chain sequence. The specificity of this receptor is unknown. The germline V gene (reference sequence) yields SEHNR for CDR1 and FQNEAQ for CDR2. From cysteine to phenylalanine, the CDR3 is 11 amino acids long. Only the CDR3 region is kept as DNA, spanning 33 bases read in frame from base 1. Unmatched junction bases come to 3, with V trimmed by 4 bases and J by 11 bases. This sample was included in a study of cytomegalovirus exposure and HLA in healthy donors listed by TCRdb under 2017. In the study overall: An earlier analysis of 587 of the donors reported 250 to 350 Gb of sequence data and 95 million to 140 million unique TCR beta sequences obtained from 180 million or so T cells. Along with the approximately 670-subject first cohort, a separate validation cohort of over 90 different subjects was used. An earlier analysis of 500 to 650 of the donors applied high-throughput TCR beta sequencing to assess whether each TCR beta V gene segment acted as functional or pseudogenic. A later analysis re-analyzed previously published TCR beta repertoires from about 600 donors and added high-resolution HLA genotyping to study TCR occurrence patterns. Donor age, sex, ethnicity and CMV serostatus were compiled together with the repertoire data. The study was designed to test whether signatures of past pathogen exposure could be identified by cataloging public T cell receptors. The study used immunosequencing to profile the T cell repertoires of 666 subjects and linked those repertoires to cytomegalovirus serostatus. Among the approximately 400 genotyped donors, more than 70% belonged to the genetic ancestry cluster associated with self-reported Caucasian donors. Typing coverage varied by locus: about 620-630 donors for A, B, C, DRB1 and DQB1; under 550 for DQA1; about 600 for DPA1; around 490 for DPB1. Approximately 300 gigabases of sequencing data and around 88 million unique TCR sequences made up an early release that covered under 750 HLA-typed donors. All discovery cohort repertoires had been generated using a single sequencing platform. Class I and class II HLA loci were covered by the typing at four-digit resolution. The later analysis used no new phenotypic data to find candidate immune exposures, relying instead on TCR beta sequences and their occurrence across donors. A few DR-DQ haplotypes were treated as single units for association and clustering because of strong linkage in the cohort. The study combined high-throughput TCR immunosequencing, statistical association of individual TCRs with disease status, and machine learning to predict cytomegalovirus infection status. Genome-wide SNP genotypes for about 60% of the roughly 670 donors were used in a later genetic analysis, which treated that subset as a discovery cohort. Among almost 400 genotyped donors of the cohort, an average of roughly 240,000 unique TCR beta nucleotide sequences were sequenced per donor, roughly 20% of them non-productive.

The library was produced with the immunoSEQ multiplex PCR assay. For the multiplex PCR, a mixture combining 60 forward primers for TCR Vbeta segments and 13 reverse primers for TCR Jbeta segments was used. The CDR3 region of rearranged TCR beta genes was amplified from genomic DNA with a multiplex PCR assay. The amplified TCR beta libraries were sequenced on the Illumina HiSeq System as 87-base-pair reads. The study's own analysis went as follows. Across the 500 to 850 repertoires, a later analysis counted 80 million or so unique TCR beta chains, roughly 11 million of which were shared by at least two donors. A nearest-neighbor algorithm error-corrected the raw reads and collapsed the reads into unique sequences, merging closely related sequences to remove PCR and sequencing errors. To assign V, D and J gene segments, CDR3 sequences were aligned to IMGT reference sequences. Each retained sequence needed at least a six-nucleotide match to both a V gene segment and a J gene segment. Rearrangements were classified as productive when the CDR3 lacked stop codons and remained in frame with V and J, and all other rearrangements were classified as non-productive. CDR3 was defined by IMGT convention, running from the second conserved V-encoded cysteine to the conserved J-encoded phenylalanine. The earlier analysis of more than 450 of the donors excluded sequences that lacked an unambiguous match to a single V gene segment. In an earlier analysis of around 600 of the donors, V segments were called functional above 56.7% productive rearrangements and were called segregating when the between-donor standard deviation exceeded 5%. A statistical classification framework was developed to diagnose cytomegalovirus status using the catalog of TCR beta chain sequences. V and J gene assignment, in a later analysis, came from comparing TCR nucleotide sequences with IMGT/GENE-DB human TR gene sequences. The TCRdist pipeline was used in a later analysis to assign CDR3 sequences and most-parsimonious VDJ recombination scenarios. In a later analysis, each TCR beta chain was defined by its CDR3 amino acid sequence together with its V-gene family, and reads without a unique V-gene family were excluded. To address suspected cross-contamination and a sequencing artifact, a later analysis removed some 620 highly shared, low-generation-probability nucleotide sequences. For each public chain, a later analysis derived a clonal expansion index from normalized ranks of inferred template counts within each repertoire. A later analysis computed generation probabilities with a VDJ recombination model fitted to out-of-frame rearrangements, and checked the results against IGoR. Hypergeometric tests were used in a later analysis to score TCR-TCR, TCR-HLA and TCR-CMV co-occurrence, with a repertoire-size bias correction applied to the TCR pairs. To estimate false discovery rates, a later analysis permuted the HLA or CMV assignments 20 times. A later analysis grouped co-occurring TCRs with DBSCAN, adding TCRdist sequence similarity when clustering within HLA-allele-positive subsets. Repertoires with fewer than 30,000 or more than 120,000 public chains were left out of co-occurrence clustering, as were roughly five repertoires with anomalous nucleotide sharing. This immuneACCESS table, as held by TCRdb, lists in-frame sequences with V and J called but not all clones. Of the missing ones, under half trace to an unresolved V gene in checked studies; the others have no known cause. V and J calls plus clone size are reproduced from that table; the DNA served to infer D and trimming. For this sample, the table gives approximately 92,000 clones. The ten most abundant clones make up around 3.4% of the sample.

The paper as a whole reports these results and caveats: In vitro tests confirmed that a few of the cytomegalovirus-associated TCR beta chains recognize cytomegalovirus antigens. According to a later analysis, TCR association rates differed among HLA loci, with DRB1 alleles showing the most associated TCRs and HLA-C alleles showing the fewest. Most CMV-associated TCR beta chains appeared to be HLA-restricted in a later analysis, and the HLA associations seemed to be driven largely by CMV exposure. A group of highly shared sequence variants was considered likely to be a technical artifact of the sequencing pipeline. CMV serostatus was the only immune exposure information available for the cohort. In a later analysis, more than 15,000 TCR beta sequences were associated with specific HLA alleles at a false discovery rate of 0.05. Linkage disequilibrium might explain the correlated functional status among segregating V segments, but an unknown experimental factor could not be excluded. HLA typing was unavailable for some donors at each locus, so association tests used only the typed subset. Strong co-occurrence of HLA alleles, especially DR and DQ, made assigning TCR associations to individual alleles difficult. According to a later analysis, parvovirus B19, influenza, CMV and Epstein-Barr virus appeared linked to several top co-occurrence clusters. Some IMGT-functional V segments, including TRBV6-2 and TRBV6-3, could not be distinguished by the 87-base-pair reads and were therefore excluded. Compared with equally common non-associated chains, HLA-associated TCR beta chains in a later analysis were more clonally expanded and had lower generation probabilities. The presence/absence analyses assumed that sequencing depth was roughly uniform across donors, and that assumption may not be true. The authors suggested that the approach could potentially be generalized to other disease states and immunological phenotypes. The classifier was reported to diagnose cytomegalovirus status with high specificity and sensitivity in both the original cohort and the validation cohort. V-gene and J-gene trimming of TCR beta chains was associated with a missense DCLRE1C variant in a later genetic analysis, and the association was replicated in an independent cohort. A further reported finding was that TCR beta sequences accurately predicted the HLA-A and HLA-B alleles for most subjects in the first cohort. Across donors, most TCR sequences were observed very rarely, whereas some public TCRs were present in many individuals. An earlier analysis of 450 to 750 of the donors showed that most TCR beta V segments appeared in productive rearrangements either about 90% or about 30% of the time, which broadly matched IMGT annotations. Because counts were too low, about 18 rarely observed V segments, including chromosome 9 orphons, were excluded from the earlier analysis of 587 of the donors. In the study, around 150 TCR beta chains were listed as associated with cytomegalovirus. In this cohort, only TCR beta chains were sequenced, and detectable features were limited by the absence of alpha or paired-chain data. According to a later genetic analysis, donors in an Asian-associated ancestry cluster had fewer N-insertions in productive TCRs than the roughly 700-donor mean.

The cohort comprised around 690 healthy bone marrow donors. At the time of sampling, every cohort member was nominally healthy, though immune exposures that went unrecorded were likely present. The donor tested CMV seronegative and was one of the 352 seronegative cohort members. A peripheral blood sample was collected from each donor, and TCR beta sequencing was performed on peripheral blood mononuclear cells. The Qiagen DNeasy Blood Extraction Kit was used to extract genomic DNA from the blood cell samples. The chain is assembled from TRBV7-9 and TRBJ1-1, with 8 bases aligning to TRBD1. The sample taken for sequencing was PBMCs. The clonotype was recovered from a woman younger than 45 in good health and CMV-seronegative. The bases read TGTGCCAGCAGCTCGACAGGGGAGGCTTTCTTT. It translates to CASSSTGEAFF.